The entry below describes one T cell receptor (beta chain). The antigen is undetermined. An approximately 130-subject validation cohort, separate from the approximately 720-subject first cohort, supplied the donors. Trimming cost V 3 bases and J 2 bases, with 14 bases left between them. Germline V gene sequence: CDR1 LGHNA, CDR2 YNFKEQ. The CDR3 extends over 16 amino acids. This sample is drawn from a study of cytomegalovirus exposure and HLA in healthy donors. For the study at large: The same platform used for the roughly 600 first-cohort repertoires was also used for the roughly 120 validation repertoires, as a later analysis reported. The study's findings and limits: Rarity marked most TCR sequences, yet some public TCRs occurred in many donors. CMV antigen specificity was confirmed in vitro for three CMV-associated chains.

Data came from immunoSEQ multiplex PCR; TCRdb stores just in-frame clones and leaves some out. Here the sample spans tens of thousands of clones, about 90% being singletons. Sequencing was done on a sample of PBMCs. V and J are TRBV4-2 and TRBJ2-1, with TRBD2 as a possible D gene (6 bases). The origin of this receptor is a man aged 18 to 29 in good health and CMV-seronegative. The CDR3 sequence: CASSHAGRGTYNEQFF. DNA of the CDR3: TGTGCCAGCAGCCACGCGGGACGGGGGACCTACAATGAGCAGTTCTTC.